This T cell receptor (beta chain) stems from a study of blood T cell repertoires in COVID-19. Across the whole study: Acute and convalescent COVID-19 specimens originated in the United States, Italy and Spain.

Looked up from germline, CDR1 is SGHTA and CDR2 is FQGTGA. Trimming left V 3 bases short and J 7 bases short, with 16 bases between. This CDR3 has 14 amino acids. Clinical histories supplied by participants themselves formed the basis of cohort assignment. Original handling: For nucleated cells, counts were estimated from reference gene primer amplification. Generated by immunoSEQ multiplex PCR, the TCRdb table keeps only in-frame clones and is missing some. V and J calls plus clone size are reproduced from that table; the DNA served to infer D and trimming. The top ten hold roughly 3% of the sample, which has a few hundred thousand clones, more than 75% seen once.

The sequence derives from a young woman who had recovered from COVID-19. The sample consisted of PBMCs or T cells enriched from blood (not recorded which). The chain couples TRBV7-3 to TRBJ2-7; tentative D call: TRBD2 (6 bases). CDR3 region: CASSLGDRLEEQYF. CDR3 DNA: TGTGCCAGCAGCTTGGGGGACCGACTAGAGGAGCAGTACTTC.